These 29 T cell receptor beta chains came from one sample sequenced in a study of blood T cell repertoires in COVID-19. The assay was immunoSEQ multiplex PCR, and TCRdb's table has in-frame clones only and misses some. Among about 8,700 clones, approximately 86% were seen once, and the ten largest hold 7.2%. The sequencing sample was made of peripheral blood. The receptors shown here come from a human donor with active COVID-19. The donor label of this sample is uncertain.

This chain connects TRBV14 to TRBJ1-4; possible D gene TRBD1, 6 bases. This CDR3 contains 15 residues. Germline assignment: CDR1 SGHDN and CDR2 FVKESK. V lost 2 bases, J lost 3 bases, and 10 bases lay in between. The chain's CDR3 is CASSQRGRANEKLFF. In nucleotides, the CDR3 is TGTGCCAGCAGCCAAAGGGGGAGAGCTAATGAAAAACTGTTTTTT.

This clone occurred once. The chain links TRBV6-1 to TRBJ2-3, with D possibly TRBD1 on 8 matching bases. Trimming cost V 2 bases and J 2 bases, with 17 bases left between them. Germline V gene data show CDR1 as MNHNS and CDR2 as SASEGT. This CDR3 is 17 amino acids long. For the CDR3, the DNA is TGTGCCAGCAGTGAACCGACTAGCAGGGGGCTCACAGATACGCAGTATTTT. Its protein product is CASSEPTSRGLTDTQYF.

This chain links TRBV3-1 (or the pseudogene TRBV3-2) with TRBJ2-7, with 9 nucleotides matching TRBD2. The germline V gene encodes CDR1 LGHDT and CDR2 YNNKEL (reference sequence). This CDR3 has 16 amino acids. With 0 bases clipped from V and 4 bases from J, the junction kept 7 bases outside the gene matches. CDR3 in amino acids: CASSQDRLAGLYEQYV. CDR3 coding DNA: TGTGCCAGCAGCCAAGATCGGCTAGCGGGACTGTACGAGCAGTACGTC.

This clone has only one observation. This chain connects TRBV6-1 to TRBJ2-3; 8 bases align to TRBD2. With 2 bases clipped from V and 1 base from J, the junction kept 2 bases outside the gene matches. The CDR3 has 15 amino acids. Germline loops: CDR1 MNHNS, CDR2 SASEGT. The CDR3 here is CASSEFSGGTDTQYF. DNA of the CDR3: TGTGCCAGCAGTGAATTTAGCGGGGGCACAGATACGCAGTATTTT.

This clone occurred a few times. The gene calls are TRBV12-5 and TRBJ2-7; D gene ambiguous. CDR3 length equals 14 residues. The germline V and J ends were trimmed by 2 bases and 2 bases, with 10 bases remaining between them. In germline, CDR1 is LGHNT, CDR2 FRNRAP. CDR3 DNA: TGTGCTAGTGGTTTGCGCGAGCCAACCTACGAGCAGTACTTC. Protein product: CASGLREPTYEQYF.

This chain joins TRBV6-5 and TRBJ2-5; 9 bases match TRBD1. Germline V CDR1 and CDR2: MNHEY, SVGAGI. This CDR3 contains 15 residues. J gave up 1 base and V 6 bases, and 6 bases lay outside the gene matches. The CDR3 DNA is TGTGCCAGCAGCTTGGGACAGGGCACCCAAGAGACCCAGTACTTC. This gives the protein CASSLGQGTQETQYF.

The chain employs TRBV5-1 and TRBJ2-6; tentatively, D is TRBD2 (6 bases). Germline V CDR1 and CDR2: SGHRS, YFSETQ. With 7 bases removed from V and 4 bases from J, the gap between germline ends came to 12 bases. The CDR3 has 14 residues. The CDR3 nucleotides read TGCGCCAGCCGATGGGAGGACGGGGCCAACGTCCTGACTTTC. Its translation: CASRWEDGANVLTF. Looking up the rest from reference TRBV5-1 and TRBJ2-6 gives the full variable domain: KAGVTQTPRYLIKTRGQQVTLSCSPISGHRSVSWYQQTPGQGLQFLFEYFSETQRNKGNFPGRFSGRQFSNSRSEMNVSTLELGDSALYLCASRWEDGANVLTFGAGSRLTVL.

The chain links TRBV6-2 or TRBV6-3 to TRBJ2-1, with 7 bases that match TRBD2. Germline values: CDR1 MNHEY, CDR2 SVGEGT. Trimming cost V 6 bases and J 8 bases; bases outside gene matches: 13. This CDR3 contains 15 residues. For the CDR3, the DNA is TGTGCCAGCAGCCCGGGGGGAGCGGATGTCGATGAGCAGTTCTTC. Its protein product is CASSPGGADVDEQFF.

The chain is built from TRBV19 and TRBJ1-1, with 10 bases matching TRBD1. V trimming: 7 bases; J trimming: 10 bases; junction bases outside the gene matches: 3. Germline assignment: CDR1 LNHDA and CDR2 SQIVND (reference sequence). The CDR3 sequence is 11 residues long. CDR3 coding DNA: TGTGCCAGTACCGACAGGGGGCGAGCTTTCTTT. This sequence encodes CASTDRGRAFF.

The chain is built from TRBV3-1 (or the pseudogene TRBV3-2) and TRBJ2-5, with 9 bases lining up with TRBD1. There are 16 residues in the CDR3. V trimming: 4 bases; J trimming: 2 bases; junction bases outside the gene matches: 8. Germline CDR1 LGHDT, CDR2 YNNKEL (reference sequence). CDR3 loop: CASSRVGTGQQETQYF. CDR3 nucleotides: TGTGCCAGCAGCCGCGTGGGGACAGGGCAACAAGAGACCCAGTACTTC.

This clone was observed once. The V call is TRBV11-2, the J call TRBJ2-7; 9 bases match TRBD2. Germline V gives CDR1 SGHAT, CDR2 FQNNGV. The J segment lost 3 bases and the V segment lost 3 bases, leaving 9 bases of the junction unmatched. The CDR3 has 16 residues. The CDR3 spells CASSFGLAGTYYEQYF. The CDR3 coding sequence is TGTGCCAGCAGCTTCGGCCTAGCGGGGACCTACTACGAGCAGTACTTC. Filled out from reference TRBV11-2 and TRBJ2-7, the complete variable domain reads EAGVAQSPRYKIIEKRQSVAFWCNPISGHATLYWYQQILGQGPKLLIQFQNNGVVDDSQLPKDRFSAERLKGVDSTLKIQPAKLEDSAVYLCASSFGLAGTYYEQYFGPGTRLTVT.

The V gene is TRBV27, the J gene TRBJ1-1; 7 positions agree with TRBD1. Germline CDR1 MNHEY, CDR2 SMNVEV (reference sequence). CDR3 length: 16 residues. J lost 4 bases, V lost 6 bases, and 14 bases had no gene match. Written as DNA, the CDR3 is TGTGCCAGCAGGCCCAGGGGGTGGGGCTCGGTCACTGAAGCTTTCTTT. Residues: CASRPRGWGSVTEAFF.

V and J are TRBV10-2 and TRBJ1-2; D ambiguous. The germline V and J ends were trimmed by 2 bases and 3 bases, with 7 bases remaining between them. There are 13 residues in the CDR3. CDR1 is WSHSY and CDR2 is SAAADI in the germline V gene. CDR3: CASSEDQDYGYTF. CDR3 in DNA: TGCGCCAGCAGTGAGGACCAGGACTATGGCTACACCTTC.

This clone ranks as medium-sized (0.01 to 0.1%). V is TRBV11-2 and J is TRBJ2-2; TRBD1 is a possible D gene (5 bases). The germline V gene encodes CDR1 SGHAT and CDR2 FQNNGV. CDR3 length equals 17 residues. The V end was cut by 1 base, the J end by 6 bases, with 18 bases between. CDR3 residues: CASSLAPTGLGAGELFF. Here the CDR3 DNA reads TGTGCCAGCAGCTTAGCGCCCACAGGCCTGGGCGCCGGGGAGCTGTTTTTT.

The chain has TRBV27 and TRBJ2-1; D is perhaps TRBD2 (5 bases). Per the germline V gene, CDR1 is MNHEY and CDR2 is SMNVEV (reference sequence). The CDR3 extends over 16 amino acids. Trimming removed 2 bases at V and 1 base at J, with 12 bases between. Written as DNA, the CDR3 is TGTGCCAGCAGTTTAGGGCTAGCTGGTTCCTACAATGAGCAGTTCTTC. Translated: CASSLGLAGSYNEQFF.

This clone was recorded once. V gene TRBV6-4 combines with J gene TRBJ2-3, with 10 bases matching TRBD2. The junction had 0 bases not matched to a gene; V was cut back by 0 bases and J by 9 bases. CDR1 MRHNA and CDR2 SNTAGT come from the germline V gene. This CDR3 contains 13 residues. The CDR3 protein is CASSDSTSGTQYF. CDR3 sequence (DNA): TGTGCCAGCAGTGACTCGACTAGCGGGACGCAGTATTTT.

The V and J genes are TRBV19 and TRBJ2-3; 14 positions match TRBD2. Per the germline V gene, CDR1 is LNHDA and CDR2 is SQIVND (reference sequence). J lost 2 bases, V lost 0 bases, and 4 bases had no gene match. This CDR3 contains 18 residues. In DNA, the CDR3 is TGTGCCAGTAGTATAGATCGACTAGCGGGGGGGAACACAGATACGCAGTATTTT. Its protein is CASSIDRLAGGNTDTQYF. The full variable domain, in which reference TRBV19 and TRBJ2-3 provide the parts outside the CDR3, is DGGITQSPKYLFRKEGQNVTLSCEQNLNHDAMYWYRQDPGQGLRLIYYSQIVNDFQKGDIAEGYSVSREKKESFPLTVTSAQKNPTAFYLCASSIDRLAGGNTDTQYFGPGTRLTVL.

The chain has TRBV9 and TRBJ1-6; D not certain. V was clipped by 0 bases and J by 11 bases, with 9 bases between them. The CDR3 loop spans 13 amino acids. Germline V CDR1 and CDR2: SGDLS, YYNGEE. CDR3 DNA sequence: TGTGCCAGCAGCGTAGAAGGGAGGGCACCCCTCCACTTT. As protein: CASSVEGRAPLHF.

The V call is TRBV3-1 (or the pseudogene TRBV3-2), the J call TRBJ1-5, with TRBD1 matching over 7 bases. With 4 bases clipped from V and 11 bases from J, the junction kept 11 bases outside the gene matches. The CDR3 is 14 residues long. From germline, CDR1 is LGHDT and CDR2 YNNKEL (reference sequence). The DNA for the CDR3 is TGTGCCAGCAGCCCCTCCACAGGGGTCCGGGCCCAGCATTTT. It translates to CASSPSTGVRAQHF.

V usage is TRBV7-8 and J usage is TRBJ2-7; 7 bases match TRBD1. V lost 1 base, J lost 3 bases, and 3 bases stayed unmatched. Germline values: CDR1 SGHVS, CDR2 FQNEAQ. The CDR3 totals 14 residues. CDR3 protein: CASSLGRDSYEQYV. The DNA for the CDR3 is TGTGCCAGCAGCTTAGGCCGGGACAGCTACGAGCAGTACGTC.

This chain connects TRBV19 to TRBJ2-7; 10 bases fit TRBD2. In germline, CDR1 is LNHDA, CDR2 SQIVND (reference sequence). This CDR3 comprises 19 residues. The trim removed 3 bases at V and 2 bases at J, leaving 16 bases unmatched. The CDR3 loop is CASSIWALAGAPATYEQYV. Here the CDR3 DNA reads TGTGCCAGTAGTATTTGGGCGCTAGCGGGAGCTCCCGCTACCTACGAGCAGTACGTC.

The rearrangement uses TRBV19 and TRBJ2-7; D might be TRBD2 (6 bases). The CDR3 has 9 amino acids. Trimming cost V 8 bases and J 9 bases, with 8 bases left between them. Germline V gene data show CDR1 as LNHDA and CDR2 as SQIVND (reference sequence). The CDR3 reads CASFGGQYV. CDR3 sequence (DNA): TGTGCCAGTTTCGGGGGGCAGTACGTC.

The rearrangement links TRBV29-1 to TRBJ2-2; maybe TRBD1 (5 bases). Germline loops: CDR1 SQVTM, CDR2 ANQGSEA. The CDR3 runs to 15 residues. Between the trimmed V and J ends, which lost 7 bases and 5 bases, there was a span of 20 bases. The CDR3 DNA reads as TGCAGCGCTCAAGGGGTAGGGGCGATTACCGGGGAGCTGTTTTTT. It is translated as CSAQGVGAITGELFF.

DNA for the CDR3: TGCGCCAGCACCCCCCGGGGGAGGACTGAAGCTTTCTTT. It translates to CASTPRGRTEAFF. The rearrangement uses TRBV10-2 and TRBJ1-1; D may be TRBD1 (5 bases). This CDR3 spans 13 amino acids. With 7 bases removed from V and 5 bases from J, the gap between germline ends came to 14 bases. The germline V gene has CDR1 WSHSY and CDR2 SAAADI.

CDR3 in DNA: TGTGCCAGCAGCCATAGGACAGGAGTATTCTACAATGAGCAGTTCTTC. Translated, it gives CASSHRTGVFYNEQFF. The V and J genes are TRBV3-1 (or the pseudogene TRBV3-2) and TRBJ2-1; 7 positions agree with TRBD1. There are 16 residues in the CDR3. Germline assignment: CDR1 LGHDT and CDR2 YNNKEL (reference sequence). The junction had 8 bases not matched to a gene; V was cut back by 3 bases and J by 3 bases.

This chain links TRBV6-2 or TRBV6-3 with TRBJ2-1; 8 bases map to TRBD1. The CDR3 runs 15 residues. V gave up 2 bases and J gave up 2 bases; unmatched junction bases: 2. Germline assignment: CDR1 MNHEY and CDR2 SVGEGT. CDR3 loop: CASSYGTGPYNEQFF. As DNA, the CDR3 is TGTGCCAGCAGTTACGGGACAGGACCCTACAATGAGCAGTTCTTC.

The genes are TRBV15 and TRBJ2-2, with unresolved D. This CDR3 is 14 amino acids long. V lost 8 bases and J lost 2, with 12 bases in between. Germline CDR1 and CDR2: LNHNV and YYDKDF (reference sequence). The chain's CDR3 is CATVEHYNTGELFF. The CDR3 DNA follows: TGTGCCACCGTCGAGCATTATAACACCGGGGAGCTGTTTTTT.

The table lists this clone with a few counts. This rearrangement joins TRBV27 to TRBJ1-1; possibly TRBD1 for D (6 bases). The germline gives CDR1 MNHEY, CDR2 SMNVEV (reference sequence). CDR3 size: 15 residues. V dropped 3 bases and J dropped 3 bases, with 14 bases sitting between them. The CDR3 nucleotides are TGTGCCAGCAGTTTGCACAGGGTACTGGACACTGAAGCTTTCTTT. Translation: CASSLHRVLDTEAFF.

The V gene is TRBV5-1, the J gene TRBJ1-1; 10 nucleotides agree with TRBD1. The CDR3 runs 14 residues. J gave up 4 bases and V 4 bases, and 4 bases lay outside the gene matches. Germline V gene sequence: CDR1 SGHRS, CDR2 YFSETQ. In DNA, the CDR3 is TGCGCCAGCAGCAGTCGACAGGGGGCCACTGAAGCTTTCTTT. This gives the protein CASSSRQGATEAFF.